This entry lists 18 T cell receptor beta chains sequenced from one sample in a study of blood T cell repertoires in COVID-19. Generated by immunoSEQ multiplex PCR, the TCRdb table keeps only in-frame clones and is missing some. The data show more than 95,000 clones, more than 75% seen once. The sequencing input was peripheral blood. The receptors come from a man older than 75 with acute or convalescent COVID-19.

This chain uses TRBV10-3 with TRBJ2-7; perhaps TRBD2 as D (5 bases). Looked up from germline, CDR1 is ENHRY and CDR2 is SYGVKD. This CDR3 spans 13 amino acids. Trimming stripped 7 bases from V and 0 bases from J, with 10 bases between. The CDR3 region is CAIKEEVSYEQYF. CDR3 DNA sequence: TGTGCCATCAAAGAGGAGGTCTCCTACGAGCAGTACTTC.

CDR3 residues: CASSRTRGKVYGYTF. The CDR3 coding sequence is TGTGCCAGCAGCAGGACGCGGGGAAAGGTCTATGGCTACACCTTC. J is TRBJ1-2 and V is TRBV13; no definite D call. This CDR3 is built from 15 residues. V lost 5 bases, J lost 4 bases, and 17 bases lay in between. The V gene's germline CDR1 is PRHDT and CDR2 FYEKMQ (reference sequence).

This clone was seen only a few times. The chain links TRBV19 to TRBJ2-1, with D maybe TRBD1 (6 bases). Germline CDR1 reads LNHDA; CDR2 reads SQIVND (reference sequence). The CDR3 loop spans 13 amino acids. The V gene lost 4 bases and the J gene lost 2 bases, with 6 bases spanning the gap. The CDR3 loop is CASSRTAYNEQFF. The CDR3, as DNA: TGTGCCAGTAGTAGGACAGCCTACAATGAGCAGTTCTTC.

This chain links TRBV12-5 with TRBJ2-7; no reliable D call. Per the germline V gene, CDR1 is LGHNT and CDR2 is FRNRAP. V lost 1 base, J lost 4 bases, and 8 bases lay in between. The CDR3 runs 13 residues. The CDR3 here is CASGLGPQYEQYF. In DNA form, the CDR3 reads TGTGCTAGTGGTTTGGGCCCCCAGTACGAGCAGTACTTC.

This rearrangement joins TRBV27 to TRBJ2-7; 9 bases are a match to TRBD1. CDR1 and CDR2 from the germline V gene are MNHEY and SMNVEV (reference sequence). J gave up 6 bases and V 4 bases, and 13 bases lay outside the gene matches. This CDR3 is 16 amino acids long. The CDR3 region has the DNA TGTGCCAGCAGTTCACCCTCCCGGGGGACAGGGTTCGAGCAGTACTTC. Its protein is CASSSPSRGTGFEQYF.

CDR3 nucleotide sequence: TGTGCCACCAGTGATTTTGGCAGGGGGCGGTACGAGCAGTACTTC. Its protein is CATSDFGRGRYEQYF. The gene calls are TRBV24-1 and TRBJ2-7, with 8 positions matching TRBD1. The CDR3 covers 15 residues. The junction had 5 bases not matched to a gene; V was cut back by 1 base and J by 4 bases. The germline gives CDR1 KGHDR, CDR2 SFDVKD.

The J gene is TRBJ2-1, the V gene TRBV20-1; 12 positions match TRBD2. Trimming cost V 3 bases and J 3 bases; bases outside gene matches: 15. Per the germline V gene, CDR1 is DFQATT and CDR2 is SNEGSKA (reference sequence). The CDR3 is 19 residues long. DNA of the CDR3: TGCAGTGCTAGTCTCCTCTATGAGGGACTAGCGGGTCACTACAATGAGCAGTTCTTC. Its protein product is CSASLLYEGLAGHYNEQFF.

The genes are TRBV7-2 and TRBJ1-4; 8 bases fit TRBD1. This CDR3 spans 14 amino acids. J gave up 5 bases and V 3 bases, and 2 bases lay outside the gene matches. The V gene's germline CDR1 is SGHTA and CDR2 FQGNSA. The CDR3 protein is CASSFQGANEKLFF. In nucleotides, the CDR3 is TGTGCCAGCAGCTTCCAGGGGGCCAATGAAAAACTGTTTTTT.

The V gene is TRBV7-6, the J gene TRBJ2-1, with 9 bases identical to TRBD1. Looked up from germline, CDR1 is SGHVS and CDR2 is FNYEAQ. The CDR3 has 17 amino acids. The V and J ends lost 5 bases and 3 bases, in that order; junction bases with no gene match: 11. The CDR3 here is CASSLGTGGSIYNEQFF. In nucleotides, the CDR3 is TGTGCCAGCAGCCTAGGAACAGGGGGCTCTATCTACAATGAGCAGTTCTTC.

This clone came up a few times. The V and J genes are TRBV5-4 and TRBJ2-2; D is perhaps TRBD1 (6 bases). Germline values: CDR1 SGHNT, CDR2 YYREEE (reference sequence). Trimming took 4 bases from V and 5 from J, leaving 15 bases between them. This CDR3 comprises 15 residues. The CDR3 spells CASSQGGVSTGELFF. CDR3 in DNA: TGTGCCAGCAGCCAAGGGGGAGTCAGTACCGGGGAGCTGTTTTTT.

The chain combines TRBV5-1 with TRBJ2-2, with D perhaps matching TRBD2 (6 bases). Germline V lookup: CDR1 SGHRS, CDR2 YFSETQ. Trimming took 3 bases from V and 0 from J, leaving 12 bases between them. This CDR3 contains 16 residues. The CDR3 DNA is TGCGCCAGCAGCTCCGGGAGCGCGGCGAACACCGGGGAGCTGTTTTTT. It specifies CASSSGSAANTGELFF.

In nucleotides, the CDR3 is TGTGCCAGCAGCCTTTGGGGGACAGTGGTTCTTTACTATGGCTACACCTTC. It yields the protein CASSLWGTVVLYYGYTF. The chain has TRBV5-6 and TRBJ1-2; 7 bases are a match to TRBD1. Germline V gene sequence: CDR1 SGHDT, CDR2 YYEEEE. Trimming took 4 bases from V and 3 from J; bases not matched to a gene: 15. The CDR3 length is 17 residues.

The chain is built from TRBV7-7 and TRBJ2-3, with D maybe TRBD2 (5 bases). CDR3 length equals 14 residues. Germline V lookup: CDR1 SSHAT, CDR2 FNYEAQ (reference sequence). Trimming removed 5 bases from V and 4 bases from J, with 13 bases in between. CDR3 DNA sequence: TGTGCCAGCAGCCCGACTACGTCGTCAGATACGCAGTATTTT. Amino acid sequence: CASSPTTSSDTQYF.

Only one count was recorded for this clone. This chain connects TRBV29-1 to TRBJ2-2; TRBD1 agrees at 8 bases. The CDR3 totals 12 residues. CDR1 SQVTM and CDR2 ANQGSEA come from the germline V gene. J lost 7 bases, V lost 7 bases, and 5 bases had no gene match. The CDR3 DNA sequence: TGCAGCGCGGGACAGGCCAACGGGGAGCTGTTTTTT. This encodes CSAGQANGELFF.

V gene TRBV11-2 combines with J gene TRBJ1-3; a possible D gene is TRBD1 (6 bases). V was shortened by 3 bases and J by 5 bases, with 23 bases between the two germline ends. Germline V gene sequence: CDR1 SGHAT, CDR2 FQNNGV. The CDR3 loop spans 18 amino acids. CDR3: CASSFGTPLTRLRNTIYF. For the CDR3, the DNA is TGTGCCAGCAGCTTCGGGACACCACTCACCAGGCTACGAAACACCATATATTTT.

The V call is TRBV28, the J call TRBJ2-5, with a weak D call TRBD2 (7 bases). In germline, CDR1 is MDHEN, CDR2 SYDVKM. The CDR3 extends over 14 amino acids. Trimming took 8 bases from V and 1 from J, leaving 14 bases between them. CDR3 region: CASSPGGLQETQYF. The CDR3 region has the DNA TGTGCCAGCTCACCCGGGGGGCTCCAAGAGACCCAGTACTTC. Full variable domain (rest looked up from reference TRBV28 and TRBJ2-5): DVKVTQSSRYLVKRTGEKVFLECVQDMDHENMFWYRQDPGLGLRLIYFSYDVKMKEKGDIPEGYSVSREKKERFSLILESASTNQTSMYLCASSPGGLQETQYFGPGTRLLVL.

In its sample, this clone is medium-sized. V is TRBV19 and J is TRBJ2-2; no clear D. CDR1 is LNHDA and CDR2 is SQIVND in the germline V gene (reference sequence). Trimming removed 3 bases at V and 1 base at J, with 3 bases between. The CDR3 has 13 residues. The CDR3 nucleotides read TGTGCCAGTAGTATGAGGAACACCGGGGAGCTGTTTTTT. Its protein is CASSMRNTGELFF.

V is TRBV7-6 and J is TRBJ1-1; 8 positions agree with TRBD1. The CDR3 contains 15 residues. Germline loops: CDR1 SGHVS, CDR2 FNYEAQ. Trimming at V came to 1 base and at J to 3 bases, leaving 4 bases not matched to a gene. The chain's CDR3 is CASSLGQGADTEAFF. The CDR3 bases are TGTGCCAGCAGCTTAGGGCAGGGGGCGGACACTGAAGCTTTCTTT.